This T cell receptor (beta chain) was observed in a study of cytomegalovirus exposure and HLA in healthy donors. Turning to the study itself: Of the donors genotyped, several hundred in all, about 80% fell in the Caucasian-associated ancestry cluster. Study-level results: Associated with cytomegalovirus, according to the listing, were some 150 TCR beta chains. V- and J-gene trimming in TCR beta was tied to a missense DCLRE1C variant by an analysis performed later. Only CMV serostatus was available as immune exposure information.

Vbeta (60) and Jbeta (13) primers were used in the PCR. Sequencing was performed with immunoSEQ multiplex PCR; in TCRdb, only in-frame clones are kept and a portion is missing. The sample has 210,000 or so clones, over 60% seen once. Remarks on this clone: Its antigen remains unidentified.

CDR1 is SEHNR, CDR2 FQNEAQ, per germline (reference sequence). CDR3 length: 19 residues. V was pared by 3 bases and J by 7 bases, with 23 bases of the junction left unmatched. Material: PBMCs. The receptor comes from a young man in good health and CMV-seronegative. The rearrangement links TRBV7-9 to TRBJ1-2, with TRBD1 matching over 7 bases. The CDR3 here is CASSFPRDSSNWGFFGYTF. CDR3 nucleotide sequence: TGTGCCAGCAGCTTCCCCCGGGACAGTTCCAACTGGGGGTTCTTTGGCTACACCTTC. Supplemented by reference TRBV7-9 and TRBJ1-2, the full variable domain reads DTGVSQNPRHKITKRGQNVTFRCDPISEHNRLYWYRQTLGQGPEFLTYFQNEAQLEKSRLLSDRFSAERPKGSFSTLEIQRTEQGDSAMYLCASSFPRDSSNWGFFGYTFGSGTRLTVV.